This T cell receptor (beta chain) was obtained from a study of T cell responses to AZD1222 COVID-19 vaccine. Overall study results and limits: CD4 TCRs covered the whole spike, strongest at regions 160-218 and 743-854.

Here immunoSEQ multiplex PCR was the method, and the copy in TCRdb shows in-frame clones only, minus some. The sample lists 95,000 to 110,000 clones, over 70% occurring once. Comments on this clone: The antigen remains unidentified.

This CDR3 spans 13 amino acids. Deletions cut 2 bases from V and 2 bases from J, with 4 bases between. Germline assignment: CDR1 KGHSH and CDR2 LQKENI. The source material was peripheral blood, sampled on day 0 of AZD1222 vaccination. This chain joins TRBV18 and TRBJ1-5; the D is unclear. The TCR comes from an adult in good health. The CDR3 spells CASSPIGNQPQHF. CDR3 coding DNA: TGTGCCAGCTCACCAATAGGCAATCAGCCCCAGCATTTT.